This passage covers 30 T cell receptor beta chains from one sample sequenced in a study of blood T cell repertoires in COVID-19. Measured with immunoSEQ multiplex PCR; TCRdb has only the in-frame clones, and not every one. The sample lists some 120,000 clones, 85% to 90% occurring once. The sequencing sample was made of peripheral blood. These receptors were taken from a man aged 55 to 70 with acute or convalescent COVID-19.

The CDR3 sequence is CASTLTSGEQFF. CDR3 nucleotide sequence: TGTGCCAGCACTCTCACGAGCGGGGAGCAGTTCTTC. The J gene is TRBJ2-1, the V gene TRBV12-3 or TRBV12-4, with a tentative D call TRBD2 (6 bases). The ends were cut back, 7 bases at V and 10 bases at J, with 14 bases in the middle. The CDR3 loop spans 12 amino acids.

The V call is TRBV2, the J call TRBJ1-5; TRBD1 matches at 10 bases. The ends lost 4 bases at V and 6 bases at J; junction bases unmatched: 3. The CDR3 length is 14 residues. Germline V lookup: CDR1 SNHLY, CDR2 FYNNEI. CDR3 sequence (DNA): TGTGCCAGCAGTGGACAGGGGGCTTTTCAGCCCCAGCATTTT. Its protein is CASSGQGAFQPQHF.

The CDR3 spells CASSPSGSGGETQYF. The CDR3 bases are TGTGCCAGCAGCCCATCGGGGTCAGGTGGAGAGACCCAGTACTTC. V usage is TRBV5-6 and J usage is TRBJ2-5; TRBD2 is a possible D gene (5 bases). Trimming stripped 4 bases from V and 4 bases from J, with 17 bases between. There are 15 residues in the CDR3. Germline lookup yields CDR1 SGHDT and CDR2 YYEEEE.

The chain links TRBV19 to TRBJ1-4; D might be TRBD1 (5 bases). CDR3 length: 16 residues. The V gene lost 6 bases and the J gene lost 0 bases, with 14 bases spanning the gap. From germline, CDR1 is LNHDA and CDR2 SQIVND (reference sequence). The CDR3 sequence: CASRTRPGATNEKLFF. The CDR3 DNA reads as TGTGCCAGTAGGACCCGTCCGGGGGCAACTAATGAAAAACTGTTTTTT.

The J gene is TRBJ2-3, the V gene TRBV28; TRBD2 matches 7 bases. The V gene end was trimmed by 10 bases and the J gene end by 2 bases; junction bases not matched to a gene: 3. The V gene's germline CDR1 is MDHEN and CDR2 SYDVKM. The CDR3 consists of 12 residues. The CDR3 DNA reads as TGTGCCATCCGGGGGGACACAGATACGCAGTATTTT. It is translated as CAIRGDTDTQYF.

This chain connects TRBV28 to TRBJ2-7; 8 bases line up with TRBD1. After removal of 1 base from V and 7 bases from J, the junction contained 3 bases not matched to a gene. The V gene's germline CDR1 is MDHEN and CDR2 SYDVKM. The CDR3 contains 13 residues. CDR3 region: CASSLSGGGEQYF. CDR3 nucleotides: TGTGCCAGCAGTTTATCAGGGGGCGGTGAGCAGTACTTC. The entire variable domain, with the rest obtained from reference TRBV28 and TRBJ2-7, is as follows: DVKVTQSSRYLVKRTGEKVFLECVQDMDHENMFWYRQDPGLGLRLIYFSYDVKMKEKGDIPEGYSVSREKKERFSLILESASTNQTSMYLCASSLSGGGEQYFGPGTRLTVT.

The chain employs TRBV7-8 and TRBJ2-1; 11 bases fit TRBD2. The CDR3 is 15 amino acids. V lost 5 bases to trimming and J lost 6 bases; unmatched junction nucleotides: 6. CDR1 SGHVS and CDR2 FQNEAQ come from the germline V gene. CDR3 amino acids: CASSERLAGPNEQFF. CDR3 DNA sequence: TGTGCCAGCAGCGAACGACTAGCGGGACCCAATGAGCAGTTCTTC.

This clone was picked up one time. The chain has TRBV3-1 (or the pseudogene TRBV3-2) and TRBJ2-3; D is possibly TRBD2 (6 bases). V was pared by 7 bases and J by 5 bases, with 16 bases between. CDR3 length equals 14 residues. CDR1 is LGHDT, CDR2 YNNKEL, per germline (reference sequence). The CDR3 DNA reads TGTGCCAGCACCCCCGCGGGGTGGGAAGATACGCAGTATTTT. Translation gives CASTPAGWEDTQYF.

The V call is TRBV10-3, the J call TRBJ2-1, with 9 bases matching TRBD2. V lost 2 bases to trimming and J lost 3 bases; unmatched junction nucleotides: 2. This CDR3 is built from 15 residues. Per the germline V gene, CDR1 is ENHRY and CDR2 is SYGVKD. The CDR3 loop reads CAISEASGDYNEQFF. The CDR3 nucleotides are TGTGCCATCAGTGAGGCTAGCGGGGACTACAATGAGCAGTTCTTC.

V usage is TRBV28 and J usage is TRBJ1-3; 7 nucleotides align to TRBD1. The CDR3 runs to 16 residues. V gave up 1 base and J gave up 4 bases; unmatched junction bases: 7. Germline loops: CDR1 MDHEN, CDR2 SYDVKM. CDR3 loop: CASSLLVGTAGNTIYF. The CDR3 bases are TGTGCCAGCAGTTTATTAGTCGGGACAGCCGGAAACACCATATATTTT. The full variable domain, in which reference TRBV28 and TRBJ1-3 provide the parts outside the CDR3, is DVKVTQSSRYLVKRTGEKVFLECVQDMDHENMFWYRQDPGLGLRLIYFSYDVKMKEKGDIPEGYSVSREKKERFSLILESASTNQTSMYLCASSLLVGTAGNTIYFGEGSWLTVV.

This chain connects TRBV11-3 to TRBJ2-1, with TRBD2 matching 13 bases. Germline V lookup: CDR1 SGHNT, CDR2 YENEEA. The CDR3 has 17 amino acids. Germline trimming cut 1 base from V and 4 bases from J; bases unmatched to any gene: 4. CDR3 DNA sequence: TGTGCCAGCAGCTTAGTAGGGACTAGCGGGGATTACAATGAGCAGTTCTTC. Residues: CASSLVGTSGDYNEQFF.

This chain connects TRBV19 to TRBJ2-7; the match to TRBD2 covers 15 bases. V lost 3 bases to trimming and J lost 4 bases; unmatched junction nucleotides: 13. The germline V gene encodes CDR1 LNHDA and CDR2 SQIVND (reference sequence). The CDR3 is 19 amino acids. This CDR3 is CASSMEGTSGRTGWYEQYF. In nucleotides, the CDR3 is TGTGCCAGTAGTATGGAGGGGACTAGCGGGAGGACGGGTTGGTACGAGCAGTACTTC.

This clone is a singleton in its sample. The V gene is TRBV7-2, the J gene TRBJ2-3; TRBD1 agrees at 10 bases. This CDR3 comprises 14 residues. V shed 7 bases and J 5 bases; nucleotides not matched to a gene: 6. Germline lookup yields CDR1 SGHTA and CDR2 FQGNSA. CDR3 bases: TGTGCCAGCACCTTGACAGGGGGCATAGATACGCAGTATTTT. It encodes CASTLTGGIDTQYF.

The chain uses TRBV6-5 and TRBJ1-5, with a possible D match to TRBD1 (6 bases). Germline CDR1 reads MNHEY; CDR2 reads SVGAGI. V was clipped by 7 bases and J by 6 bases, with 19 bases between them. CDR3 length: 15 residues. The CDR3 loop reads CASTIWGGAGQPQHF. DNA of the CDR3: TGTGCCAGCACCATCTGGGGGGGCGCGGGTCAGCCCCAGCATTTT.

The chain uses TRBV7-9 and TRBJ2-1; 9 nucleotides align to TRBD2. Losses at the gene ends were 1 base for V and 9 bases for J; bases not matched to a gene: 7. This CDR3 contains 15 residues. Germline V gene lookup returns CDR1 SEHNR and CDR2 FQNEAQ (reference sequence). CDR3 sequence (DNA): TGTGCCAGCAGCTTAGTAGCGGGAGAGAGAGTTGAGCAGTTCTTC. This codes for CASSLVAGERVEQFF.

The chain recombines TRBV6-6 with TRBJ1-2; maybe TRBD1 (5 bases). Germline V CDR1 and CDR2: MNHNY, SVGAGI (reference sequence). CDR3 size: 15 residues. The ends were cut back, 6 bases at V and 0 bases at J, with 14 bases in the middle. Here the CDR3 reads CASSSTVIANYGYTF. For the CDR3, the DNA is TGTGCCAGCAGCTCGACAGTTATAGCTAACTATGGCTACACCTTC.

The chain links TRBV27 to TRBJ2-7, with D perhaps matching TRBD1 (8 bases). There are 13 residues in the CDR3. Germline values: CDR1 MNHEY, CDR2 SMNVEV (reference sequence). Trimming took 4 bases from V and 6 from J, leaving 13 bases between them. CDR3 residues: CASSSHRGGEQYF. The CDR3 DNA follows: TGTGCCAGCAGTTCCCACAGGGGGGGCGAGCAGTACTTC.

The chain carries TRBV18 and TRBJ2-3; weak D call: TRBD1 (6 bases). The CDR3 contains 14 residues. Trimming cost V 3 bases and J 4 bases, with 11 bases left between them. Germline V gives CDR1 KGHSH, CDR2 LQKENI. The CDR3 region is CASSPGQGPDTQYF. In DNA, the CDR3 is TGTGCCAGCTCACCGGGCCAGGGGCCAGATACGCAGTATTTT.

The chain has TRBV4-1 and TRBJ2-3; TRBD2 matches 9 bases. V was clipped by 6 bases and J by 1 base; unmatched bases: 5. CDR1 is MGHRA, CDR2 YSYEKL, per germline. The CDR3 is 15 amino acids. The CDR3 sequence: CASSRTSERTDTQYF. CDR3 bases: TGCGCCAGCAGTCGGACTAGCGAACGCACAGATACGCAGTATTTT.

As for this clone: The same CDR3 is also encoded by other DNA sequences in this sample. V is TRBV19 and J is TRBJ1-1; the match to TRBD1 covers 9 bases. The CDR3 sequence is 14 residues long. The V gene end was trimmed by 5 bases and the J gene end by 5 bases; junction bases not matched to a gene: 6. Germline V gene sequence: CDR1 LNHDA, CDR2 SQIVND (reference sequence). The CDR3 reads CASSLQGARTEAFF. DNA for the CDR3: TGTGCCAGTAGTCTACAGGGGGCGCGAACTGAAGCTTTCTTT. Filled out from reference TRBV19 and TRBJ1-1, the complete variable domain reads DGGITQSPKYLFRKEGQNVTLSCEQNLNHDAMYWYRQDPGQGLRLIYYSQIVNDFQKGDIAEGYSVSREKKESFPLTVTSAQKNPTAFYLCASSLQGARTEAFFGQGTRLTVV.

The gene calls are TRBV14 and TRBJ2-2; maybe TRBD2 (6 bases). Trimming stripped 5 bases from V and 7 bases from J, with 11 bases between. The CDR3 covers 13 residues. Germline values: CDR1 SGHDN, CDR2 FVKESK. CDR3 sequence: CASSLIAVGELFF. The CDR3 region has the DNA TGTGCCAGCAGCTTAATAGCGGTCGGGGAGCTGTTTTTT.

The chain couples TRBV5-5 to TRBJ1-2; TRBD1 matches at 8 bases. This CDR3 has 18 amino acids. Unmatched junction bases numbered 17, after V lost 3 bases and J lost 4 bases. Germline-derived CDR1 and CDR2 are SGHKS and YYEKEE (reference sequence). As DNA, the CDR3 is TGTGCCAGCAGCTCTACGCCGGGACAGGATTTGGGTAGCTATGGCTACACCTTC. Translation gives CASSSTPGQDLGSYGYTF. Full variable domain (remainder filled in from reference TRBV5-5 and TRBJ1-2): DAGVTQSPTHLIKTRGQQVTLRCSPISGHKSVSWYQQVLGQGPQFIFQYYEKEERGRGNFPDRFSARQFPNYSSELNVNALLLGDSALYLCASSSTPGQDLGSYGYTFGSGTRLTVV.

The chain uses TRBV21-1 and TRBJ2-1; the table assigns TRBD2, which was not confirmed against the DNA. TRBV21-1 is shown as a pseudogene. The CDR3 covers 17 residues. Written as DNA, the CDR3 is TGTGCCAGCAGCAAAGGGGGAGAGCGGGAAGATTACAATGAGCAGTTCTTC. Its protein product is CASSKGGEREDYNEQFF.

The rearrangement uses TRBV7-9 and TRBJ1-5; TRBD1 matches at 7 bases. Germline V gene sequence: CDR1 SEHNR, CDR2 FQNEAQ (reference sequence). With 4 bases clipped from V and 7 bases from J, the junction kept 4 bases outside the gene matches. The CDR3 spans 13 residues. The CDR3 is CASSSDRVQPQHF. The CDR3 nucleotides are TGTGCCAGCAGCTCCGACAGGGTCCAGCCCCAGCATTTT.

The chain uses TRBV12-3 or TRBV12-4 and TRBJ1-4, with D hard to call. The CDR3 is 13 residues long. Trimming pared 5 bases from V and 8 bases from J, leaving 12 bases between. The CDR3 nucleotides are TGTGCCAGCAGTACGGTCCTAGAGGAAAAACTGTTTTTT. Translated: CASSTVLEEKLFF.

This chain joins TRBV19 and TRBJ2-2, with a possible D match to TRBD1 (6 bases). Germline V gene data show CDR1 as LNHDA and CDR2 as SQIVND (reference sequence). The CDR3 runs 13 residues. Trimming removed 4 bases at V and 8 bases at J, with 11 bases between. Written as DNA, the CDR3 is TGTGCCAGTAGTAGTACAGGGTTGGGGGAGCTGTTTTTT. Its protein is CASSSTGLGELFF.

This clone appeared a few times. The V and J genes are TRBV2 and TRBJ2-3; 9 bases match TRBD2. Germline V lookup: CDR1 SNHLY, CDR2 FYNNEI. V dropped 8 bases and J dropped 2; count of bases not matched to a gene: 8. The CDR3 totals 15 residues. The CDR3 DNA is TGTGCCAGCTCCCCTCTAGCGGGAAACACAGATACGCAGTATTTT. This translates into CASSPLAGNTDTQYF. Full variable domain (remainder filled in from reference TRBV2 and TRBJ2-3): EPEVTQTPSHQVTQMGQEVILRCVPISNHLYFYWYRQILGQKVEFLVSFYNNEISEKSEIFDDQFSVERPDGSNFTLKIRSTKLEDSAMYFCASSPLAGNTDTQYFGPGTRLTVL.

V gene TRBV7-2 combines with J gene TRBJ2-3; 8 bases align to TRBD2. The germline CDR1 and CDR2 sequences are SGHTA and FQGNSA. V was clipped by 2 bases and J by 2 bases; unmatched bases: 6. The CDR3 is 16 amino acids. CDR3 loop: CASSLFQREITDTQYF. CDR3 DNA sequence: TGTGCCAGCAGCTTATTTCAGCGGGAGATCACAGATACGCAGTATTTT.

The chain employs TRBV12-3 or TRBV12-4 and TRBJ1-2, with a weak D call TRBD1 (5 bases). The CDR3 is made up of 13 amino acids. V shed 3 bases and J shed 1 base, with 6 bases lying between them. The CDR3 DNA is TGTGCCAGCAGTTTCGACAGTAACTATGGCTACACCTTC. Residues: CASSFDSNYGYTF.

The chain has TRBV5-5 and TRBJ2-5; TRBD1 matches 8 bases. After removal of 4 bases from V and 10 bases from J, the junction contained 12 bases not matched to a gene. Germline V CDR1 and CDR2: SGHKS, YYEKEE (reference sequence). This CDR3 region has 14 residues. CDR3 sequence: CASSRGQVERIQYF. CDR3 nucleotide sequence: TGTGCCAGCAGCCGGGGACAGGTCGAGAGGATCCAGTACTTC.